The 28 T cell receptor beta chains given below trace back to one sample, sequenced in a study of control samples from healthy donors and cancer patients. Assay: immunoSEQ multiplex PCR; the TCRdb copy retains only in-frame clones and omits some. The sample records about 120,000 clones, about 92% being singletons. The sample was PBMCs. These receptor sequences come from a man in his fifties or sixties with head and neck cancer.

The CDR3 nucleotides are TGTGCCAGCAGTTACTCTGGGACAGGGATGTACGAGCAGTACTTC. The encoded protein is CASSYSGTGMYEQYF. V is TRBV6-5 and J is TRBJ2-7; 9 bases agree with TRBD1. This CDR3 contains 15 residues. CDR1 MNHEY and CDR2 SVGAGI come from the germline V gene. V shed 0 bases, J shed 4 bases, and the junction held 4 bases outside the gene matches.

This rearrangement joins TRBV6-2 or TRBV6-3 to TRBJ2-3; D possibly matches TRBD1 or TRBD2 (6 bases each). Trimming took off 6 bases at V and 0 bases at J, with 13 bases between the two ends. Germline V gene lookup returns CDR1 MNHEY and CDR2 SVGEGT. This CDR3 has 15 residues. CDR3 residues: CASSRGPTSTDTQYF. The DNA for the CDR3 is TGTGCCAGCAGCCGGGGGCCCACTAGCACAGATACGCAGTATTTT.

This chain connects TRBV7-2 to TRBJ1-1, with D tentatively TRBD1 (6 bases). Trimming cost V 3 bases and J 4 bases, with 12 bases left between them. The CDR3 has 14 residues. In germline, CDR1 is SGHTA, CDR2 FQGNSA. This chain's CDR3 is CASSLGGRRTEAFF. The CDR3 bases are TGTGCCAGCAGCTTGGGGGGCAGGCGCACTGAAGCTTTCTTT.

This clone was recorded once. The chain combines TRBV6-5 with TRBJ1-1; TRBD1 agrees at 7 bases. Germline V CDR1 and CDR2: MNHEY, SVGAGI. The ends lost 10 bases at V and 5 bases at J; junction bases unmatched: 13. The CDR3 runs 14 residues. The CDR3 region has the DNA TGTGCCACACTAACAGGGGCAATAACTACTGAAGCTTTCTTT. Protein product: CATLTGAITTEAFF.

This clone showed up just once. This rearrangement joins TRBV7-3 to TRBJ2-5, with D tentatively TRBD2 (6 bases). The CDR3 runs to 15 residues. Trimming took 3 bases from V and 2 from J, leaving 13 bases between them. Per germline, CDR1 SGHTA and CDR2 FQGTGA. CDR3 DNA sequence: TGTGCCAGCAGCTTGGGGACTGGGATTCAAGAGACCCAGTACTTC. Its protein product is CASSLGTGIQETQYF.

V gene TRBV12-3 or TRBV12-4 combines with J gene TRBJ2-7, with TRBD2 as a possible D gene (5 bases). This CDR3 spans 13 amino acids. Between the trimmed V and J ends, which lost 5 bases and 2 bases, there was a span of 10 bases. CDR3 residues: CASSPAGTYEQYF. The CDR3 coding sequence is TGTGCCAGCAGTCCCGCCGGGACCTACGAGCAGTACTTC.

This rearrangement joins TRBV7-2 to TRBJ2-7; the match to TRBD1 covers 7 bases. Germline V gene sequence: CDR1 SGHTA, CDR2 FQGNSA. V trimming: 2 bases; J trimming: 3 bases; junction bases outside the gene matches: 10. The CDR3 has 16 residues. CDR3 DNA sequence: TGTGCCAGCAGCTTAAAGGGACAGACGGACCTCTACGAGCAGTACTTC. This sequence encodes CASSLKGQTDLYEQYF.

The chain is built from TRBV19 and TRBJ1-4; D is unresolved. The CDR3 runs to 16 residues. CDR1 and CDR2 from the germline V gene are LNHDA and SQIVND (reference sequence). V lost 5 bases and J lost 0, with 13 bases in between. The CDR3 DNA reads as TGTGCCAGTAGTCCCAGAGGCGCCGCAACTAATGAAAAACTGTTTTTT. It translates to CASSPRGAATNEKLFF.

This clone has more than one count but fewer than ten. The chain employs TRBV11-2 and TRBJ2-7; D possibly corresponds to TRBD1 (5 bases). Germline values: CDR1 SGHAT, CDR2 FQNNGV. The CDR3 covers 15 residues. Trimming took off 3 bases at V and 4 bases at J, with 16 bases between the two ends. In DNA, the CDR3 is TGTGCCAGCAGCTTTATTAGAACAGGTCGGTACGAGCAGTACTTC. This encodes CASSFIRTGRYEQYF.

The CDR3: CASRAFGTEVSALHF. In DNA, the CDR3 is TGTGCCAGCAGGGCATTCGGGACAGAGGTTTCGGCCCTCCACTTT. V and J are TRBV2 and TRBJ1-6; 7 bases are a match to TRBD1. This CDR3 region has 15 residues. The V gene's germline CDR1 is SNHLY and CDR2 FYNNEI. V shed 6 bases and J 14 bases; nucleotides not matched to a gene: 16.

CDR3 amino acids: CASRPGMGPVGYTF. The CDR3, as DNA: TGTGCCAGCAGGCCCGGGATGGGGCCCGTTGGCTACACCTTC. This chain uses TRBV28 with TRBJ1-2; D is possibly TRBD1 (5 bases). From germline, CDR1 is MDHEN and CDR2 SYDVKM. The CDR3 has 14 amino acids. V was trimmed by 6 bases and J by 7 bases, leaving 18 bases between them.

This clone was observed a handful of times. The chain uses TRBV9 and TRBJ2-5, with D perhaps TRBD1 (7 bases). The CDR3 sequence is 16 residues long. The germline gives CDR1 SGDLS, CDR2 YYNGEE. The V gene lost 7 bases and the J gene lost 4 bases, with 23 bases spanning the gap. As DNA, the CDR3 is TGTGCCAGCGGCCTAGGAGGGGGCCAGGGGAGAGAGACCCAGTACTTC. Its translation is CASGLGGGQGRETQYF.

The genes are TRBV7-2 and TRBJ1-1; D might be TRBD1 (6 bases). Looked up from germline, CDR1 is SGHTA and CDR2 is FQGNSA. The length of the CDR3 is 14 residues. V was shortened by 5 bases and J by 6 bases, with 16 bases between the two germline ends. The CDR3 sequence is CASSRLNRAAEAFF. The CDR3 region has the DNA TGTGCCAGCAGCCGTCTAAACAGGGCGGCTGAAGCTTTCTTT.

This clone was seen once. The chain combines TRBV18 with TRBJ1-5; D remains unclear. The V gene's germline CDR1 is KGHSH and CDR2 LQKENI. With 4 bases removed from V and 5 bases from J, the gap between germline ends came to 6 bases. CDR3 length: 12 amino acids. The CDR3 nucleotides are TGTGCCAGCTCACTTGGTTATCAGCCCCAGCATTTT. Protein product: CASSLGYQPQHF. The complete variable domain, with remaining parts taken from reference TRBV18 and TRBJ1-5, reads NAGVMQNPRHLVRRRGQEARLRCSPMKGHSHVYWYRQLPEEGLKFMVYLQKENIIDESGMPKERFSAEFPKEGPSILRIQQVVRGDSAAYFCASSLGYQPQHFGDGTRLSIL.

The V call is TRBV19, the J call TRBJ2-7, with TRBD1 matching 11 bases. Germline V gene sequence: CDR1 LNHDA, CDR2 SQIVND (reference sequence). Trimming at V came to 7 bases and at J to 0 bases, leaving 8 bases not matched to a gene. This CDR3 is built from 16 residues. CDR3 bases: TGTGCCAGTAAAGGACAGGGGGCCGGCGACTCCTACGAGCAGTACTTC. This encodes CASKGQGAGDSYEQYF. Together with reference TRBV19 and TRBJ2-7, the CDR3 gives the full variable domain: DGGITQSPKYLFRKEGQNVTLSCEQNLNHDAMYWYRQDPGQGLRLIYYSQIVNDFQKGDIAEGYSVSREKKESFPLTVTSAQKNPTAFYLCASKGQGAGDSYEQYFGPGTRLTVT.

CDR3 coding DNA: TGTGCCAGCAGCTTAGCCACTAGCGGGGGGGCAACAGATACGCAGTATTTT. Encoded protein: CASSLATSGGATDTQYF. The V and J genes are TRBV7-9 and TRBJ2-3, with 13 bases fitting TRBD2. The CDR3 has 17 residues. Germline lookup yields CDR1 SEHNR and CDR2 FQNEAQ (reference sequence). The ends lost 0 bases at V and 3 bases at J; junction bases unmatched: 3.

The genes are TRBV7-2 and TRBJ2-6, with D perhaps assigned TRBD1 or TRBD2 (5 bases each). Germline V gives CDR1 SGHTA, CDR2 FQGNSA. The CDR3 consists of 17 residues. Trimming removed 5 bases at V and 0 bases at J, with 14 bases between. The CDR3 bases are TGTGCCAGCAGCCCCCAGGGACGGAACTCTGGGGCCAACGTCCTGACTTTC. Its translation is CASSPQGRNSGANVLTF.

CDR3 residues: CASSQGGTDTFTDTQYF. As DNA, the CDR3 is TGTGCCAGCAGCCAAGGGGGGACAGATACCTTCACAGATACGCAGTATTTT. This chain links TRBV4-2 with TRBJ2-3; 7 positions agree with TRBD1. This CDR3 spans 17 amino acids. V was pared by 1 base and J by 2 bases, with 9 bases of the junction left unmatched. The germline V gene has CDR1 LGHNA and CDR2 YNFKEQ.

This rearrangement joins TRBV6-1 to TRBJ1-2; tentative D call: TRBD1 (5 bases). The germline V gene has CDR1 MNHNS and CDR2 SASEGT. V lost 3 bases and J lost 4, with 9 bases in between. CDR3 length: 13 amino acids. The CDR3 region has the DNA TGTGCCAGCAGTGAGCCCGGGGGCTATGGCTACACCTTC. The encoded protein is CASSEPGGYGYTF.

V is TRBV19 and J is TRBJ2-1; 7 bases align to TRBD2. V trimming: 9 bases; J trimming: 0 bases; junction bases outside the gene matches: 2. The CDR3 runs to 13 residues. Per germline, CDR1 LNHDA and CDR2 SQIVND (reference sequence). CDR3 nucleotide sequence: TGTGCCAGGCCGGGGGGCTCCTACAATGAGCAGTTCTTC. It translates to CARPGGSYNEQFF.

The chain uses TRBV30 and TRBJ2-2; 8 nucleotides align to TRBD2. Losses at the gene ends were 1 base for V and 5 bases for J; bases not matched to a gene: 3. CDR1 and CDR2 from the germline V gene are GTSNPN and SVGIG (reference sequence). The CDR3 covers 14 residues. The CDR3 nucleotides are TGTGCCTGGAGTGCGGGACTAGAGACCGGGGAGCTGTTTTTT. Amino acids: CAWSAGLETGELFF.

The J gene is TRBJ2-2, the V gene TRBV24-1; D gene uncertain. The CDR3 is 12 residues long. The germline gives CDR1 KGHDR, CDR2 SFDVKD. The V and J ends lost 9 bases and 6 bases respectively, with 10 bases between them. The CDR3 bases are TGTGCCACCTCGCGAGTGGCCGGGGAGCTGTTTTTT. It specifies CATSRVAGELFF.

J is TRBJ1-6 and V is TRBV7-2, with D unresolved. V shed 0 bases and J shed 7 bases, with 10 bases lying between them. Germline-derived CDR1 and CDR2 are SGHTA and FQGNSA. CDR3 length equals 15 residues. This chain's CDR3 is CASSLALGKNSPLHF. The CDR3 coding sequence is TGTGCCAGCAGCTTAGCGCTCGGCAAGAATTCACCCCTCCACTTT.

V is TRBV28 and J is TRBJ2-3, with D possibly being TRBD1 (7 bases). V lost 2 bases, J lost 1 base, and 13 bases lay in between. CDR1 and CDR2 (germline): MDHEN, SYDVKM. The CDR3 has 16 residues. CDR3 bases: TGTGCCAGCAGTTTACGGCGGAGGGGGCGCACAGATACGCAGTATTTT. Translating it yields CASSLRRRGRTDTQYF.

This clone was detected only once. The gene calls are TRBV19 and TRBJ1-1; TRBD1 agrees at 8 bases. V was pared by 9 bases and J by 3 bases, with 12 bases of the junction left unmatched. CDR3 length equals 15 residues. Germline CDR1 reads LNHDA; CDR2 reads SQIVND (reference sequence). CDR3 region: CASWTGLSRDTEAFF. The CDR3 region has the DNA TGTGCCAGCTGGACAGGGCTAAGTCGGGACACTGAAGCTTTCTTT.

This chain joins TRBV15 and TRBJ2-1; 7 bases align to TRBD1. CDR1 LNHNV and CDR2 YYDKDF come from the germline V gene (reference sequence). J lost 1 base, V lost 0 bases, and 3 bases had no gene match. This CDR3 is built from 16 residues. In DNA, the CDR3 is TGTGCCACCAGCAGAGATTGGGACAGATCCTACAATGAGCAGTTCTTC. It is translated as CATSRDWDRSYNEQFF.

The CDR3 DNA follows: TGTGCCAGCAGCTTAGACGCAGGGTCAATAAGCTCTGGAAACACCATATATTTT. Amino acid sequence: CASSLDAGSISSGNTIYF. V gene TRBV7-8 combines with J gene TRBJ1-3; maybe TRBD1 (5 bases). From germline, CDR1 is SGHVS and CDR2 FQNEAQ. CDR3 size: 18 residues. V was pared by 1 base and J by 0 bases, with 16 bases between.

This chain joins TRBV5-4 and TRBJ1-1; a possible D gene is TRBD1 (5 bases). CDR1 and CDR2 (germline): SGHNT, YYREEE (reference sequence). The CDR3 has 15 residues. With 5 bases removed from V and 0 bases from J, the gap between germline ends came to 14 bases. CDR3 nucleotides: TGTGCCAGCAGGCACTCCCCAGGGTTGAACACTGAAGCTTTCTTT. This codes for CASRHSPGLNTEAFF. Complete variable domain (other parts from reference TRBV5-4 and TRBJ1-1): ETGVTQSPTHLIKTRGQQVTLRCSSQSGHNTVSWYQQALGQGPQFIFQYYREEENGRGNFPPRFSGLQFPNYSSELNVNALELDDSALYLCASRHSPGLNTEAFFGQGTRLTVV.